This T cell receptor (beta chain) was identified during a study of CD8 T cells in ankylosing spondylitis. The CDR3 covers 15 residues. Germline lookup yields CDR1 LGHDT and CDR2 YNNKEL (reference sequence). The ends were cut back, 2 bases at V and 3 bases at J, with 13 bases in the middle. Each TCR beta library was made by quantitative 5'-RACE that incorporated molecular barcodes. TCRdb fed the 5' RACE reads into MiXCR, producing one record per CDR3 protein. Seen here are 150,000 to 200,000 distinct CDR3 sequences, roughly 34% observed once, and the top ten hold approximately 5.9%. Details on this clonotype: Its target is not known.

Study-wide results and limits: Within ankylosing spondylitis blood, a TCR beta motif made up of seven or eight highly homologous variants appeared to be characteristic. Relatively scarce in peripheral blood, disease-linked clones were CD8+. Disease-associated clones were reportedly significantly overrepresented in matched ankylosing spondylitis synovial fluid.

The V gene is TRBV3-1, the J gene TRBJ1-2, with a weak D call TRBD1 (6 bases). This TCR was sampled from a male donor with ankylosing spondylitis. Sequenced sample: synovial fluid, either unsorted or a sorted T cell fraction (not recorded which). CDR3 amino acids: CASSQPWTAYYGYTF. The CDR3 DNA is TGTGCCAGCAGCCAACCTTGGACAGCATACTATGGCTACACCTTC.